A single sample gave rise to the 8 T cell receptor beta chains below, sequenced in a study of metastatic and nonmetastatic thyroid tumors. TCRdb re-called clones from the PCR reads using MiXCR. The sample lists around 16,000 clones; roughly 25% were seen once. All patients reached thyroid surgery having received no treatment beforehand. The specimen was adjacent normal tissue. The receptors shown here come from a female donor with papillary thyroid cancer or a benign thyroid nodule (not recorded which). Some clones in this sample may be carry-over from other donors' samples.

The chain recombines TRBV27 with TRBJ1-2; perhaps TRBD1 as D (5 bases). Germline loops: CDR1 MNHEY, CDR2 SMNVEV (reference sequence). Trimming removed 3 bases from V and 3 bases from J, with 8 bases in between. The CDR3 has 13 amino acids. The CDR3 loop is CASSFQGDYGYTF. In nucleotides, the CDR3 is TGTGCCAGCAGTTTCCAGGGAGACTATGGCTACACCTTC.

A word on this clone: This is likely a read error, given that the CDR3 carries no conserved phenylalanine or tryptophan at its end. The limits of the CDR3 on the DNA are not certain, so only TCRdb's listed CDR3 is given. The CDR3 here is CASRKEWNSPLLC. The chain is built from TRBV6-1 and TRBJ1-6. The CDR3 spans 13 amino acids, including both terminal residues. Germline-derived CDR1 and CDR2 are MNHNS and SASEGT.

There are a few counts of this clone. The chain combines TRBV20-1 with TRBJ2-2, with unresolved D. Germline CDR1 and CDR2: DFQATT and SNEGSKA (reference sequence). Trimming cost V 0 bases and J 1 base, with 15 bases left between them. The CDR3 has 17 amino acids. The CDR3 DNA follows: TGCAGTGCTAGAGAAAGACGCCCCAGTGGGAACACCGGGGAGCTGTTTTTT. Translated: CSARERRPSGNTGELFF.

This clone was seen more than once but under ten times. The chain is built from TRBV7-3 and TRBJ2-1; 7 nucleotides align to TRBD1. J was trimmed by 12 bases and V by 5 bases; bases with no gene match: 7. The germline CDR1 and CDR2 sequences are SGHTA and FQGTGA. CDR3 length: 12 residues. The CDR3 DNA follows: TGTGCCAGCAGCGGAGTACAGGGGAGGCAGTTCTTC. Its translation is CASSGVQGRQFF.

This clone was seen more than once but under ten times. The J gene is TRBJ1-6, the V gene TRBV27; 8 bases match TRBD1. This CDR3 has 15 amino acids. CDR1 and CDR2 (germline): MNHEY, SMNVEV (reference sequence). J was trimmed by 6 bases and V by 3 bases; bases with no gene match: 4. The CDR3 region has the DNA TGTGCCAGCAGTTTCCTAACAGGGGGTAATTCACCCCTCCACTTT. As protein: CASSFLTGGNSPLHF.

The chain combines TRBV15 with TRBJ1-1; D possibly corresponds to TRBD1 (5 bases). V lost 1 base, J lost 3 bases, and 12 bases lay in between. This CDR3 spans 15 amino acids. Germline CDR1 reads LNHNV; CDR2 reads YYDKDF (reference sequence). The CDR3 region has the DNA TGTGCCACCAGCAGAGGGAGGACAAGGGACACTGAAGCTTTCTTT. It specifies CATSRGRTRDTEAFF.

This clone showed up many times. The sample contains more than one DNA sequence encoding this CDR3. The genes are TRBV15 and TRBJ2-7, with D perhaps matching TRBD1 (6 bases). The germline V gene has CDR1 LNHNV and CDR2 YYDKDF (reference sequence). V was pared by 2 bases and J by 0 bases, with 14 bases between. The CDR3 has 16 residues. CDR3 region: CATSRYRDTASYEQYF. DNA for the CDR3: TGTGCCACCAGCAGATACCGGGACACCGCCTCCTACGAGCAGTACTTC.

The chain employs TRBV6-2 or TRBV6-3 and TRBJ1-1, with a possible D match to TRBD1 (6 bases). V was cut by 6 bases and J by 4 bases, with 24 bases left in between. This CDR3 region has 17 residues. From germline, CDR1 is MNHEY and CDR2 SVGEGT. The CDR3, as DNA: TGTGCCAGCAGGATCCATCAGGGGAGAGAGTTCGGCACTGAAGCTTTCTTT. It encodes CASRIHQGREFGTEAFF.